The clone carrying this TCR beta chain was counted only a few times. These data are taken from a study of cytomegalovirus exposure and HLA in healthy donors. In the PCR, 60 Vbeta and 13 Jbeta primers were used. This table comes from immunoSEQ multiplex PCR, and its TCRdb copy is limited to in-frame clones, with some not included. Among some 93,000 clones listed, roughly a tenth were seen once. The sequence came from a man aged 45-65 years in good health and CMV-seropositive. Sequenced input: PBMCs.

DNA for the CDR3: TGTGCCAGCAGCTTGATCTCTCGGGAGATCAACCCCTACGAGCAGTACTTC. Translated: CASSLISREINPYEQYF. J is TRBJ2-7 and V is TRBV11-2; tentative D call: TRBD2 (6 bases). With 3 bases removed from V and 2 bases from J, the gap between germline ends came to 20 bases. The CDR3 covers 17 residues. The germline V gene has CDR1 SGHAT and CDR2 FQNNGV. The full variable domain, with the rest looked up from reference TRBV11-2 and TRBJ2-7, is EAGVAQSPRYKIIEKRQSVAFWCNPISGHATLYWYQQILGQGPKLLIQFQNNGVVDDSQLPKDRFSAERLKGVDSTLKIQPAKLEDSAVYLCASSLISREINPYEQYFGPGTRLTVT.